The entry below describes one T cell receptor (beta chain). Time point denoted: blood 2 weeks post-SBRT. Documented treatment: 15 Gy SBRT to primary tumor, nephrectomy 4 weeks later. After SBRT, blood was collected at 2 and 4 weeks, plus baseline. The patient's renal cell carcinoma had clear cell pathology. The method was immunoSEQ multiplex PCR; TCRdb's version includes in-frame clones alone and lacks a portion of them. This table holds 100,000 to 150,000 clones, 65% to 85% found once. The source of the sample is a study of radiation and T cells in renal cell carcinoma. The receptor was derived from a man aged 50 or older with renal cell carcinoma. The sequenced sample was blood, obtained from a patient whose treatment included radiotherapy and nephrectomy.

Here the CDR3 reads CASSHRQGNIQYF. In DNA, the CDR3 is TGTGCCAGCAGCCATAGACAGGGTAACATTCAGTACTTC. The chain combines TRBV4-2 with TRBJ2-4; 7 positions match TRBD1. V lost 3 bases to trimming and J lost 7 bases; unmatched junction nucleotides: 3. From germline, CDR1 is LGHNA and CDR2 YNFKEQ. There are 13 residues in the CDR3.